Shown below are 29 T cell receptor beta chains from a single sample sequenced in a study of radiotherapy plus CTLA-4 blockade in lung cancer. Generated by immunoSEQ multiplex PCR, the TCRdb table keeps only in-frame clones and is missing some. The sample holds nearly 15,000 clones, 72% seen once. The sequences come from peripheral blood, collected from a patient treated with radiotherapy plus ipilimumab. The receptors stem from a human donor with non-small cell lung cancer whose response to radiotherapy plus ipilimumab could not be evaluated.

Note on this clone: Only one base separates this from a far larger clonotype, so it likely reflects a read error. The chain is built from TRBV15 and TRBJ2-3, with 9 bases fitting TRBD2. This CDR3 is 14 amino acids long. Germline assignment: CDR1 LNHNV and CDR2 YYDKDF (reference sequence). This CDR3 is CSTSDSGGLDTQYF. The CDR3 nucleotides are TGTTCCACCTCCGATAGCGGGGGTTTAGATACGCAGTATTTT. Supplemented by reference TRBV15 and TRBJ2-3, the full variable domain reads DAMVIQNPRYQVTQFGKPVTLSCSQTLNHNVMYWYQQKSSQAPKLLFHYYDKDFNNEADTPDNFQSRRPNTSFCFLDIRSPGLGDTAMYLCSTSDSGGLDTQYFGPGTRLTVL.

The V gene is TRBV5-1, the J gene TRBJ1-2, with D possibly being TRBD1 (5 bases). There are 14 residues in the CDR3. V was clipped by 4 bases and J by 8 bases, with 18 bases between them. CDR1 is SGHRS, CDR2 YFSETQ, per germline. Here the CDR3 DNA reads TGCGCCAGCAGCCCCTGGGGAGGGGAGGTCGGCTACACCTTC. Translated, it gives CASSPWGGEVGYTF.

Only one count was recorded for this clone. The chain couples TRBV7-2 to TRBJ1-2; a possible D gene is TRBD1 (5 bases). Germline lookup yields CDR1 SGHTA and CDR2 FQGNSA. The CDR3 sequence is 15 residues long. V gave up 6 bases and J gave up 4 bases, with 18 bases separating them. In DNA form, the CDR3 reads TGTGCCAGCAGAAAAAGCGGGGGGGACGGCTATGGCTACACCTTC. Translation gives CASRKSGGDGYGYTF.

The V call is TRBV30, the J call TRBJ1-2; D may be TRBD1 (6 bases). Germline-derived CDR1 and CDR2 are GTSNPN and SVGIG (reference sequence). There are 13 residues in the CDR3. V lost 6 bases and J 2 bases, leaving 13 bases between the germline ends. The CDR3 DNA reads TGTGCCTGTCCCCAGGGGACGAACTATGGCTACACCTTC. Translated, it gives CACPQGTNYGYTF.

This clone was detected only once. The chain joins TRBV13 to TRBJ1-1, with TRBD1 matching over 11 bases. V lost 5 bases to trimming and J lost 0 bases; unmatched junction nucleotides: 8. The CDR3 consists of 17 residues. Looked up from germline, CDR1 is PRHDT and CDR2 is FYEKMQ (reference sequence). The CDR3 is CASSVRTGGLLNTEAFF. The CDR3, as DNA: TGTGCCAGCAGCGTCCGGACAGGGGGCTTGTTGAACACTGAAGCTTTCTTT.

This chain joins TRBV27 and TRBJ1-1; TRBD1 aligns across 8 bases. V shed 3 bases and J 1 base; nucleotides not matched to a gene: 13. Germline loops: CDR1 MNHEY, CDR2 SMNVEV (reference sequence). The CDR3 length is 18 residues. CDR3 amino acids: CASSFGFPGTGANTEAFF. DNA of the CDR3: TGTGCCAGCAGTTTCGGTTTCCCCGGGACAGGAGCGAACACTGAAGCTTTCTTT.

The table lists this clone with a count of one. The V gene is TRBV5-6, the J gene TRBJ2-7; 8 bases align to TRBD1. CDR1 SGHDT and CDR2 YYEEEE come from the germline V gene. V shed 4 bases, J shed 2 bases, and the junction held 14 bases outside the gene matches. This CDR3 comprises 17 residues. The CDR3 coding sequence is TGTGCCAGCAGCCCCGCAAGCCGACAGGGGCTAACCTACGAGCAGTACTTC. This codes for CASSPASRQGLTYEQYF.

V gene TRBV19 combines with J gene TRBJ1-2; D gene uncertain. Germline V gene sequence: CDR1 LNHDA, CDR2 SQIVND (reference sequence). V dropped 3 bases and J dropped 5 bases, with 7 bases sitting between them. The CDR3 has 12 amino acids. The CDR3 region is CASSMILYGYTF. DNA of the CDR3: TGTGCCAGTAGTATGATACTGTATGGCTACACCTTC.

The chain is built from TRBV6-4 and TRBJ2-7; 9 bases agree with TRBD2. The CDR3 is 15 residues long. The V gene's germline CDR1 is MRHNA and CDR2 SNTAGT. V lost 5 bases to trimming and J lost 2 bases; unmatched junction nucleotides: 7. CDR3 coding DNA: TGTGCCAGCAGTATAGCGGGGGAAAGCCCCTACGAGCAGTACTTC. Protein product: CASSIAGESPYEQYF.

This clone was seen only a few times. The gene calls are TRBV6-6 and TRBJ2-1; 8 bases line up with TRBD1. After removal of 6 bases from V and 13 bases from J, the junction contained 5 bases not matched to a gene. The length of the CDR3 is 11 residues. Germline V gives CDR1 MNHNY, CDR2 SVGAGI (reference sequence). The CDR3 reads CASSTTGDQFF. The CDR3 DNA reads TGTGCCAGCAGCACGACAGGGGATCAGTTCTTC.

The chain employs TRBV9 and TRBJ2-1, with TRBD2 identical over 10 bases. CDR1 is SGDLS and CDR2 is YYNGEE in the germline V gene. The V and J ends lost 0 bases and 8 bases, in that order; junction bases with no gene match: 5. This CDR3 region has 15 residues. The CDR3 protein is CASSVGLAGSYEQFF. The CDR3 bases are TGTGCCAGCAGCGTAGGACTAGCGGGTAGTTATGAGCAGTTCTTC.

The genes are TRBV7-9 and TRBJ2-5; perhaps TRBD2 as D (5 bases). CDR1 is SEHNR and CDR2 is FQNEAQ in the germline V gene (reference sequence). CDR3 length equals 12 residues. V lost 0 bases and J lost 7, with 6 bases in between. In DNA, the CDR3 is TGTGCCAGCAGCTTAGCCGAGGGGACCCAGTACTTC. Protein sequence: CASSLAEGTQYF.

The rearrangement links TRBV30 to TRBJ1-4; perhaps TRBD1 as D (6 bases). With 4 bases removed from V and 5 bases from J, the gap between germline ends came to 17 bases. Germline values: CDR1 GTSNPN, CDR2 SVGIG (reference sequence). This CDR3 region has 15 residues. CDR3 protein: CAWNKRGTENEKLFF. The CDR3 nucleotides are TGTGCCTGGAATAAAAGGGGGACGGAGAATGAAAAACTGTTTTTT.

The CDR3 here is CASSSSGGRAFF. CDR3 coding DNA: TGTGCCAGCAGCTCGTCGGGGGGTCGTGCTTTCTTT. V gene TRBV5-5 combines with J gene TRBJ1-1; weak D call: TRBD1 (5 bases). The CDR3 runs to 12 residues. The germline V and J ends were trimmed by 3 bases and 11 bases, with 14 bases remaining between them. The germline V gene has CDR1 SGHKS and CDR2 YYEKEE (reference sequence).

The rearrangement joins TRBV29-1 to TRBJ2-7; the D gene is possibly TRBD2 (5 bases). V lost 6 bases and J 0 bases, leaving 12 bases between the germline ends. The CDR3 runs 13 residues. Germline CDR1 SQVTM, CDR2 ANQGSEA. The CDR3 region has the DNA TGCAGCGTATTCGGGATCTCCTCCTACGAGCAGTACTTC. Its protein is CSVFGISSYEQYF.

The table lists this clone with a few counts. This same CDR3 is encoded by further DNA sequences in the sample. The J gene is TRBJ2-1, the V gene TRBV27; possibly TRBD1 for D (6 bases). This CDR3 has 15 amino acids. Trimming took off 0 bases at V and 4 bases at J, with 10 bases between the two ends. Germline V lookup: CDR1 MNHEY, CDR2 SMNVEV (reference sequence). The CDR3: CASSLSRDTYNEQFF. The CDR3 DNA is TGTGCCAGCAGTTTATCACGGGACACATACAATGAGCAGTTCTTC.

Here the CDR3 reads CASSSGAAGKAFF. Here the CDR3 DNA reads TGCGCCAGCAGCTCGGGAGCTGCGGGGAAGGCTTTCTTT. V usage is TRBV5-1 and J usage is TRBJ1-1; no clear D. Germline-derived CDR1 and CDR2 are SGHRS and YFSETQ. The CDR3 is made up of 13 amino acids. Trimming shortened V by 3 bases and J by 11 bases, and 17 bases separated the two germline ends.

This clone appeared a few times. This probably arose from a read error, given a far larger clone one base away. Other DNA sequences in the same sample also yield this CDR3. CDR3 loop: CASSQRTGGRAGNTIYF. The CDR3 nucleotides are TGTGCCAGCAGCCAAAGGACAGGGGGTAGAGCTGGAAACACCATATATTTT. This chain links TRBV7-9 with TRBJ1-3, with 10 bases lining up with TRBD1. V lost 5 bases to trimming and J lost 2 bases; unmatched junction nucleotides: 9. Per the germline V gene, CDR1 is SEHNR and CDR2 is FQNEAQ (reference sequence). This CDR3 is built from 17 residues.

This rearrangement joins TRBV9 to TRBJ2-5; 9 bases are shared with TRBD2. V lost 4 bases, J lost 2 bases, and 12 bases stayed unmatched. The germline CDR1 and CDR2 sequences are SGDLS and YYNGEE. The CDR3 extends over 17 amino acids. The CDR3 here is CASSPGGRRGGQETQYF. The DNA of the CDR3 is TGTGCCAGCAGCCCCGGGGGAAGGCGGGGGGGTCAAGAGACCCAGTACTTC.

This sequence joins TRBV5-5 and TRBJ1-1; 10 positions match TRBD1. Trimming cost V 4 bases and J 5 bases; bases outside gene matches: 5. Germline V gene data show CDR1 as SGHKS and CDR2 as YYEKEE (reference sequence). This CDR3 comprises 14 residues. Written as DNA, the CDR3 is TGTGCCAGCAGCCCGACAGGGGGCTTTACTGAAGCTTTCTTT. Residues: CASSPTGGFTEAFF.

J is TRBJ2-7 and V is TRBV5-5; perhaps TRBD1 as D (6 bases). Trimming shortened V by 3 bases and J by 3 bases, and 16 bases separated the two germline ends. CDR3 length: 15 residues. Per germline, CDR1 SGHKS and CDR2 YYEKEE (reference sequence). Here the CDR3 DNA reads TGTGCCAGCAGCTCCGGACAGTTCGACTACTACGAGCAGTACTTC. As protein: CASSSGQFDYYEQYF.

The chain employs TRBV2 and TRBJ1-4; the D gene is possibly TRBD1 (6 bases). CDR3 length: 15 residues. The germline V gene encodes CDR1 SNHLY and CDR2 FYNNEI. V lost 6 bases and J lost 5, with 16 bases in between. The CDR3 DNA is TGTGCCAGCAGGAACTCAGGGGCCCAGAATGAAAAACTGTTTTTT. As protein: CASRNSGAQNEKLFF. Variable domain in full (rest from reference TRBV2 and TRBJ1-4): EPEVTQTPSHQVTQMGQEVILRCVPISNHLYFYWYRQILGQKVEFLVSFYNNEISEKSEIFDDQFSVERPDGSNFTLKIRSTKLEDSAMYFCASRNSGAQNEKLFFGSGTQLSVL.

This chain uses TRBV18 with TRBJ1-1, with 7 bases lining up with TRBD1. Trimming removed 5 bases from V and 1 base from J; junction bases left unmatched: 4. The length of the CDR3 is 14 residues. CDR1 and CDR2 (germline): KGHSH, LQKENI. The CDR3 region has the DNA TGTGCCAGCTCAGCCGGGACAGAGAACACTGAAGCTTTCTTT. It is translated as CASSAGTENTEAFF.

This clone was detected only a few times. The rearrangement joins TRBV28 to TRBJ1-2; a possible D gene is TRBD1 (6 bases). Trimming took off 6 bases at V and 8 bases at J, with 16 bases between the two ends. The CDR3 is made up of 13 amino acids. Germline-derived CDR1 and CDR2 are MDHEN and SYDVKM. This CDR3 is CASSTYRDRGYTF. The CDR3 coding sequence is TGTGCCAGCAGCACCTACAGGGATCGCGGCTACACCTTC.

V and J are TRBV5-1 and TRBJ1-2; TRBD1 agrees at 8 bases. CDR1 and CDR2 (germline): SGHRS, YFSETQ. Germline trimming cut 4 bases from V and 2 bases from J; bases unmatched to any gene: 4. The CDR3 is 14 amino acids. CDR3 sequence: CASSPGTGNYGYTF. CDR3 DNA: TGCGCCAGCAGCCCCGGGACAGGAAACTATGGCTACACCTTC.

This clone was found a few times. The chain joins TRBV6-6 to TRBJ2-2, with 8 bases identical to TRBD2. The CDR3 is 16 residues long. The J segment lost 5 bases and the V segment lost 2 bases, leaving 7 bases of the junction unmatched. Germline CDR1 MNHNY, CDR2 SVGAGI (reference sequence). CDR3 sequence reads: CASSYDRGGRTGELFF. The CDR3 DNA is TGTGCCAGCAGTTACGACCGGGGGGGCCGAACCGGGGAGCTGTTTTTT.

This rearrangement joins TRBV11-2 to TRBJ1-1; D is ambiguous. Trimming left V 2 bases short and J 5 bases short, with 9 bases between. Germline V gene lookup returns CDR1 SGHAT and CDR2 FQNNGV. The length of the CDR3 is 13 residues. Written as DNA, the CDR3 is TGTGCCAGCAGCTTAATCGGCGGGACTGAAGCTTTCTTT. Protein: CASSLIGGTEAFF. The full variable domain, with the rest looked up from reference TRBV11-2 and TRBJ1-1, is EAGVAQSPRYKIIEKRQSVAFWCNPISGHATLYWYQQILGQGPKLLIQFQNNGVVDDSQLPKDRFSAERLKGVDSTLKIQPAKLEDSAVYLCASSLIGGTEAFFGQGTRLTVV.

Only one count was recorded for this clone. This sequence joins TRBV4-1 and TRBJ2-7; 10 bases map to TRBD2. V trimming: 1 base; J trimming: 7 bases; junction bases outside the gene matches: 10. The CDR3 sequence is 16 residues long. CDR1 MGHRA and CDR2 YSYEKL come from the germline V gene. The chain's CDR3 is CASSQGVLAGWWEQYV. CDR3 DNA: TGCGCCAGCAGCCAAGGGGTACTAGCGGGGTGGTGGGAGCAGTACGTC.

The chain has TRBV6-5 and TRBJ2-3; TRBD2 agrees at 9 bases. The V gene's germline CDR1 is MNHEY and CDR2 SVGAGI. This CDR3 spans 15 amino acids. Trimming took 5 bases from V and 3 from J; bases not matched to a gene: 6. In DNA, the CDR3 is TGTGCCAGCAGTACCTTAGCGGGGGAGACAGATACGCAGTATTTT. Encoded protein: CASSTLAGETDTQYF.